This passage covers 31 T cell receptor beta chains from one sample sequenced in a study of shared clonotypes between healthy human individuals. Sequenced by immunoSEQ multiplex PCR; TCRdb stores in-frame clones only, minus some. The sample consists of about 1.1 million clones, more than 75% of them appearing once. Sequencing was carried out using memory CD4+ T cells from PBMCs. The subset is: CD45RA-negative fraction. The receptors come from a man younger than 35 in good health. Some clones in this sample may be carry-over from other donors' samples.

DNA for the CDR3: TGTGCCAGCAGCTTAGTGTGGGGGGCAGCTGGAAACACCATATATTTT. The encoded protein is CASSLVWGAAGNTIYF. The chain has TRBV11-2 and TRBJ1-3, with D possibly being TRBD1 (6 bases). This CDR3 is built from 16 residues. The V gene's germline CDR1 is SGHAT and CDR2 FQNNGV. Trimming left V 1 base short and J 2 bases short, with 12 bases between. The full variable domain, completed using reference TRBV11-2 and TRBJ1-3, is EAGVAQSPRYKIIEKRQSVAFWCNPISGHATLYWYQQILGQGPKLLIQFQNNGVVDDSQLPKDRFSAERLKGVDSTLKIQPAKLEDSAVYLCASSLVWGAAGNTIYFGEGSWLTVV.

The gene calls are TRBV2 and TRBJ2-3; D unclear. The CDR3 loop spans 14 amino acids. With 7 bases removed from V and 1 base from J, the gap between germline ends came to 12 bases. CDR1 and CDR2 (germline): SNHLY, FYNNEI. For the CDR3, the DNA is TGTGCCAGCAAGGCTGGAAGGGGCACAGATACGCAGTATTTT. Amino acids: CASKAGRGTDTQYF.

The rearrangement links TRBV28 to TRBJ1-2; 9 bases fit TRBD1. J gave up 6 bases and V 6 bases, and 17 bases lay outside the gene matches. Per the germline V gene, CDR1 is MDHEN and CDR2 is SYDVKM. The CDR3 extends over 17 amino acids. CDR3 region: CASRIRIGTGPINGYTF. The DNA for the CDR3 is TGTGCCAGCAGGATTAGAATCGGGACAGGGCCTATCAATGGCTACACCTTC.

The rearrangement uses TRBV28 and TRBJ1-1; D gene uncertain. V dropped 2 bases and J dropped 7 bases, with 14 bases sitting between them. The V gene's germline CDR1 is MDHEN and CDR2 SYDVKM. The length of the CDR3 is 14 residues. The CDR3 is CASSLGRVRDEAFF. CDR3 bases: TGTGCCAGCAGTTTAGGGAGGGTGAGGGATGAAGCTTTCTTT.

This chain links TRBV18 with TRBJ2-7, with D perhaps assigned TRBD1 or TRBD2 (5 bases each). The V gene's germline CDR1 is KGHSH and CDR2 LQKENI. The CDR3 loop spans 14 amino acids. Trimming cost V 6 bases and J 0 bases, with 12 bases left between them. In DNA form, the CDR3 reads TGTGCCAGCTCCATCGGGGCAGCCTCCTACGAGCAGTACTTC. It codes for CASSIGAASYEQYF.

This clone showed up just once. The chain links TRBV9 to TRBJ2-1; D gene uncertain. The CDR3 runs to 16 residues. Germline CDR1 is SGDLS and CDR2 is YYNGEE. V lost 0 bases, J lost 0 bases, and 10 bases lay in between. CDR3 DNA: TGTGCCAGCAGCGTAGGGGGTAGAGGCTCCTACAATGAGCAGTTCTTC. This encodes CASSVGGRGSYNEQFF.

The rearrangement joins TRBV5-1 to TRBJ2-7; 8 bases agree with TRBD1. This CDR3 is built from 14 residues. Germline V CDR1 and CDR2: SGHRS, YFSETQ. V dropped 0 bases and J dropped 5; count of bases not matched to a gene: 4. This CDR3 is CASSLGQGADEQYF. The CDR3 nucleotides read TGCGCCAGCAGCTTGGGGCAGGGGGCCGACGAGCAGTACTTC. Variable domain in full (rest from reference TRBV5-1 and TRBJ2-7): KAGVTQTPRYLIKTRGQQVTLSCSPISGHRSVSWYQQTPGQGLQFLFEYFSETQRNKGNFPGRFSGRQFSNSRSEMNVSTLELGDSALYLCASSLGQGADEQYFGPGTRLTVT.

The V gene is TRBV14, the J gene TRBJ2-3, with 8 bases lining up with TRBD2. CDR3 length: 18 residues. The germline CDR1 and CDR2 sequences are SGHDN and FVKESK. Trimming removed 2 bases from V and 4 bases from J; junction bases left unmatched: 14. The CDR3 loop is CASSQRRSPGLGADTQYF. CDR3 nucleotides: TGTGCCAGCAGCCAAAGACGGTCCCCGGGACTAGGAGCAGATACGCAGTATTTT. The full variable domain, its missing parts supplied by reference TRBV14 and TRBJ2-3, is EAGVTQFPSHSVIEKGQTVTLRCDPISGHDNLYWYRRVMGKEIKFLLHFVKESKQDESGMPNNRFLAERTGGTYSTLKVQPAELEDSGVYFCASSQRRSPGLGADTQYFGPGTRLTVL.

A few counts support this clone. J is TRBJ1-1 and V is TRBV27; D may be TRBD1 (5 bases). The CDR3 has 14 amino acids. Germline V gives CDR1 MNHEY, CDR2 SMNVEV (reference sequence). The CDR3 bases are TGTGCGACGGGGCGGGGGGGTTTTGACACTGAAGCTTTCTTT. Amino acids: CATGRGGFDTEAFF.

The V call is TRBV28, the J call TRBJ2-4; D might be TRBD2 (5 bases). The CDR3 loop spans 15 amino acids. Germline V lookup: CDR1 MDHEN, CDR2 SYDVKM. The V end lost 6 bases, the J end lost 4 bases, and 16 bases lay between the germline ends. DNA for the CDR3: TGTGCCAGCAGCCCCTCAAACCCGGGAAAAAACATTCAGTACTTC. It specifies CASSPSNPGKNIQYF.

This clone is a singleton in its sample. The rearrangement uses TRBV5-4 and TRBJ2-5, with D possibly TRBD2 on 6 matching bases. The CDR3 extends over 14 amino acids. Per the germline V gene, CDR1 is SGHNT and CDR2 is YYREEE (reference sequence). Trimming took off 3 bases at V and 4 bases at J, with 13 bases between the two ends. The CDR3 protein is CASSSTSVGETQYF. CDR3 DNA sequence: TGTGCCAGCAGCTCGACTAGTGTGGGAGAGACCCAGTACTTC. Combining the CDR3 with reference TRBV5-4 and TRBJ2-5 gives the whole variable domain ETGVTQSPTHLIKTRGQQVTLRCSSQSGHNTVSWYQQALGQGPQFIFQYYREEENGRGNFPPRFSGLQFPNYSSELNVNALELDDSALYLCASSSTSVGETQYFGPGTRLLVL.

The gene calls are TRBV9 and TRBJ2-3; unclear D gene. The V gene's germline CDR1 is SGDLS and CDR2 YYNGEE. The CDR3 sequence is 12 residues long. Trimming cost V 3 bases and J 7 bases, with 9 bases left between them. CDR3 nucleotide sequence: TGTGCCAGCAGCGCGGACGGCTATACGCAGTATTTT. Translated, it gives CASSADGYTQYF.

The rearrangement uses TRBV5-4 and TRBJ2-5; the D call may be TRBD1 or TRBD2 (5 bases each). Germline V gene sequence: CDR1 SGHNT, CDR2 YYREEE (reference sequence). Trimming left V 4 bases short and J 5 bases short, with 15 bases between. CDR3 size: 14 residues. CDR3 coding DNA: TGTGCCAGCAGCAGGGGACGTTTGGGGGAGACCCAGTACTTC. This translates into CASSRGRLGETQYF.

This rearrangement joins TRBV7-3 to TRBJ2-7; D is ambiguous. Germline V lookup: CDR1 SGHTA, CDR2 FQGTGA. V shed 2 bases and J shed 4 bases, with 9 bases lying between them. The CDR3 sequence is 13 residues long. CDR3 bases: TGTGCCAGCAGCTTAGGTCCCCAATACGAGCAGTACTTC. Amino acid sequence: CASSLGPQYEQYF.

The rearrangement links TRBV11-3 to TRBJ2-3; TRBD2 is a possible D gene (6 bases). CDR3 size: 15 residues. Between the trimmed V and J ends, which lost 4 bases and 8 bases, there was a span of 19 bases. Germline V gives CDR1 SGHNT, CDR2 YENEEA. The CDR3 nucleotides are TGTGCCAGCAGCTGGGGGGACGCGACCATCGGTACGCAGTATTTT. It codes for CASSWGDATIGTQYF.

This chain links TRBV7-9 with TRBJ2-1; D is uncertain. Germline V gene sequence: CDR1 SEHNR, CDR2 FQNEAQ (reference sequence). The CDR3 totals 14 residues. With 8 bases removed from V and 0 bases from J, the gap between germline ends came to 11 bases. The CDR3 DNA follows: TGTGCCAGCCCCCCGGTAGGCTCCTACAATGAGCAGTTCTTC. Translated, it gives CASPPVGSYNEQFF.

The chain carries TRBV20-1 and TRBJ2-5; weak D call: TRBD2 (7 bases). CDR3 length: 10 residues. Germline V CDR1 and CDR2: DFQATT, SNEGSKA (reference sequence). The V and J ends lost 7 bases and 5 bases respectively, with 8 bases between them. The CDR3 protein is CSEGGETQYF. CDR3 DNA sequence: TGCAGTGAGGGGGGGGAGACCCAGTACTTC.

This clone was counted at least ten times. This chain connects TRBV18 to TRBJ2-1; TRBD2 aligns across 11 bases. The CDR3 is made up of 15 amino acids. V trimming: 2 bases; J trimming: 6 bases; junction bases outside the gene matches: 3. The V gene's germline CDR1 is KGHSH and CDR2 LQKENI. The CDR3: CASSPTSGGANEQFF. The CDR3 DNA follows: TGTGCCAGCTCACCAACTAGCGGGGGTGCCAATGAGCAGTTCTTC.

J is TRBJ2-7 and V is TRBV11-2; TRBD1 is a possible D gene (6 bases). CDR3 length: 13 amino acids. Trimming stripped 1 base from V and 6 bases from J, with 10 bases between. Germline CDR1 reads SGHAT; CDR2 reads FQNNGV. The CDR3 DNA reads as TGTGCCAGCAGCTTAGTGGCCAGGGGCGAGCAGTACTTC. It codes for CASSLVARGEQYF.

A note on this clone: One junction end disagrees with the germline gene, perhaps due to a read error. The chain is built from TRBV7-2 and TRBJ2-1; 9 nucleotides match TRBD2. The CDR3 totals 15 residues. Germline V gives CDR1 SGHTA, CDR2 FQGNSA. In DNA form, the CDR3 reads TGTGCCAGCAGCGTAGCGGGAGTTCCCTACAATGAGCAGTTCTTC. Translated, it gives CASSVAGVPYNEQFF.

The CDR3 loop is CASSVIYRGSETQYF. CDR3 nucleotide sequence: TGCGCCAGCAGCGTAATATACAGGGGGTCAGAGACCCAGTACTTC. V gene TRBV5-1 combines with J gene TRBJ2-5; 8 nucleotides match TRBD1. This CDR3 is 15 amino acids long. Germline trimming cut 4 bases from V and 4 bases from J; bases unmatched to any gene: 9. CDR1 is SGHRS and CDR2 is YFSETQ in the germline V gene.

The chain is built from TRBV19 and TRBJ2-6; 10 bases line up with TRBD1. The junction had 6 bases not matched to a gene; V was cut back by 9 bases and J by 4 bases. Germline V gives CDR1 LNHDA, CDR2 SQIVND (reference sequence). The CDR3 contains 15 residues. The CDR3 reads CASQTGGAGANVLTF. CDR3 nucleotides: TGTGCCAGCCAGACAGGGGGCGCCGGGGCCAACGTCCTGACTTTC. Supplemented by reference TRBV19 and TRBJ2-6, the full variable domain reads DGGITQSPKYLFRKEGQNVTLSCEQNLNHDAMYWYRQDPGQGLRLIYYSQIVNDFQKGDIAEGYSVSREKKESFPLTVTSAQKNPTAFYLCASQTGGAGANVLTFGAGSRLTVL.

This chain links TRBV11-3 with TRBJ2-5; 8 bases align to TRBD2. The last part of the DNA fits TRBJ2-7 better; the J call may be wrong. The CDR3 has 17 amino acids. Germline V gene sequence: CDR1 SGHNT, CDR2 YENEEA. For the CDR3, the DNA is TGTGCCAGCAGCTTAGATCATCAGCGGGAGAATAGGTACGAGCAGTACTTC. Its translation: CASSLDHQRENRYEQYF.

The genes are TRBV28 and TRBJ1-2; D might be TRBD1 (5 bases). Germline V lookup: CDR1 MDHEN, CDR2 SYDVKM. The CDR3 totals 19 residues. Trimming stripped 6 bases from V and 5 bases from J, with 31 bases between. The CDR3 sequence is CASRPHPGGAGSEQYGYTF. DNA for the CDR3: TGTGCCAGCAGGCCTCACCCTGGGGGAGCTGGTTCGGAGCAATATGGCTACACCTTC.

V usage is TRBV28 and J usage is TRBJ1-6; maybe TRBD1 (6 bases). This CDR3 contains 15 residues. Trimming shortened V by 4 bases and J by 7 bases, and 14 bases separated the two germline ends. Germline CDR1 and CDR2: MDHEN and SYDVKM. CDR3 sequence reads: CASSSPTGRNSPLHF. CDR3 coding DNA: TGTGCCAGCAGTTCTCCGACAGGCAGGAATTCACCCCTCCACTTT. The whole variable domain, filled in from reference TRBV28 and TRBJ1-6, reads DVKVTQSSRYLVKRTGEKVFLECVQDMDHENMFWYRQDPGLGLRLIYFSYDVKMKEKGDIPEGYSVSREKKERFSLILESASTNQTSMYLCASSSPTGRNSPLHFGNGTRLTVT.

The V gene is TRBV5-4, the J gene TRBJ2-2; TRBD2 agrees at 9 bases. V lost 4 bases, J lost 5 bases, and 9 bases stayed unmatched. The CDR3 spans 16 residues. Germline V CDR1 and CDR2: SGHNT, YYREEE (reference sequence). The chain's CDR3 is CASSHGGRGLTGELFF. The CDR3 bases are TGTGCCAGCAGCCACGGCGGGAGGGGATTGACCGGGGAGCTGTTTTTT.

This rearrangement joins TRBV30 to TRBJ2-4; no definite D call. The CDR3 covers 15 residues. The germline CDR1 and CDR2 sequences are GTSNPN and SVGIG (reference sequence). Trimming left V 0 bases short and J 0 bases short, with 9 bases between. The CDR3 sequence is CAWSVMVLAKNIQYF. CDR3 nucleotide sequence: TGTGCCTGGAGTGTGATGGTTCTAGCCAAAAACATTCAGTACTTC.

The V gene is TRBV6-5, the J gene TRBJ2-7, with D hard to call. The CDR3 length is 14 residues. V gave up 6 bases and J gave up 0 bases, with 12 bases separating them. Per the germline V gene, CDR1 is MNHEY and CDR2 is SVGAGI. This chain's CDR3 is CASSPVGYSYEQYF. Here the CDR3 DNA reads TGTGCCAGCAGCCCCGTGGGGTACTCCTACGAGCAGTACTTC.

The V and J genes are TRBV28 and TRBJ1-1; D possibly corresponds to TRBD1 (6 bases). V was trimmed by 4 bases and J by 6 bases, leaving 15 bases between them. The CDR3 contains 14 residues. The germline V gene has CDR1 MDHEN and CDR2 SYDVKM. The CDR3 region has the DNA TGTGCCAGCAGTTCCCCGGACAGATTGGCTGAAGCTTTCTTT. It translates to CASSSPDRLAEAFF. The full variable domain, rest sourced from reference TRBV28 and TRBJ1-1, is DVKVTQSSRYLVKRTGEKVFLECVQDMDHENMFWYRQDPGLGLRLIYFSYDVKMKEKGDIPEGYSVSREKKERFSLILESASTNQTSMYLCASSSPDRLAEAFFGQGTRLTVV.

This chain links TRBV7-9 with TRBJ2-5; TRBD2 aligns across 9 bases. V was clipped by 5 bases and J by 5 bases; unmatched bases: 3. This CDR3 region has 13 residues. The germline V gene encodes CDR1 SEHNR and CDR2 FQNEAQ (reference sequence). The CDR3, as DNA: TGTGCCAGCAGCGCGACTAGCGGCGAGACCCAGTACTTC. It codes for CASSATSGETQYF.

V usage is TRBV7-9 and J usage is TRBJ1-2, with 7 bases identical to TRBD1. The CDR3 is made up of 14 amino acids. Germline CDR1 SEHNR, CDR2 FQNEAQ (reference sequence). Germline trimming cut 1 base from V and 4 bases from J; bases unmatched to any gene: 3. CDR3 nucleotide sequence: TGTGCCAGCAGCTTAGAGGGGGCGCGCTATGGCTACACCTTC. Translated: CASSLEGARYGYTF. Complete variable domain (other parts from reference TRBV7-9 and TRBJ1-2): DTGVSQNPRHKITKRGQNVTFRCDPISEHNRLYWYRQTLGQGPEFLTYFQNEAQLEKSRLLSDRFSAERPKGSFSTLEIQRTEQGDSAMYLCASSLEGARYGYTFGSGTRLTVV.